This record looks at one T cell receptor beta chain sequence and its context. Antigen: not known. V lost 3 bases and J lost 6, with 11 bases in between. The CDR3 extends over 14 amino acids. Germline CDR1 LNHDA, CDR2 SQIVND (reference sequence). Profiled with immunoSEQ multiplex PCR; TCRdb holds only in-frame clones, not every one. The table includes approximately 110,000 clones, around 92% detected once. These data originate in a study of CD4+ T cells in melanoma. Study-wide results and caveats: CD8+ T cell, macrophage and B cell function reportedly correlated with neoantigen-specific CD4+ T cells. Reportedly, melanoma neoantigen-specific CD4+ T cells showed varied differentiation states.

The gene calls are TRBV19 and TRBJ2-2; TRBD1 might be the D (5 bases). The source is a human donor with melanoma. The source material was peripheral blood. The CDR3 bases are TGTGCCAGTAGTATGGGGCGCGACGCCGGGGAGCTGTTTTTT. Amino acids: CASSMGRDAGELFF.